This TCR beta chain is drawn from a study of T cell responses to AZD1222 COVID-19 vaccine. Clones were sequenced by immunoSEQ multiplex PCR, and TCRdb holds only the in-frame ones, with some missing. The sample has 140,000 to 150,000 clones, more than 85% seen once. J was trimmed by 5 bases and V by 3 bases; bases with no gene match: 5. CDR3 size: 14 residues. The V gene's germline CDR1 is SNHLY and CDR2 FYNNEI. This material consisted of peripheral blood, taken 28 days after the second AZD1222 dose. This clonotype was sampled from an adult who received the AZD1222 COVID-19 vaccine. This sequence joins TRBV2 and TRBJ1-1; 8 nucleotides agree with TRBD1. The CDR3 loop reads CASSDRTGSTEAFF. The CDR3 region has the DNA TGTGCCAGCAGTGACAGGACAGGGTCAACTGAAGCTTTCTTT.